Each of the 19 T cell receptor beta chains below was sequenced from the same sample in a study of blood T cell repertoires in COVID-19. Some clones are missing from TCRdb's copy, which holds only in-frame ones; the method was immunoSEQ multiplex PCR. The table includes about 460,000 clones, about nine tenths detected once. Input material: PBMCs or T cells enriched from blood (not recorded which). The source is a woman aged 55-69 years who had recovered from COVID-19.

Notes on this clone: Within the sample, other DNA sequences also encode this same CDR3. In DNA, the CDR3 is TGTGCCACCAGCAGGGACAGGGGAAGCAATCAGCCCCAGCATTTT. The encoded protein is CATSRDRGSNQPQHF. The chain combines TRBV15 with TRBJ1-5, with TRBD1 matching 9 bases. V lost 3 bases to trimming and J lost 1 base; unmatched junction nucleotides: 1. CDR1 is LNHNV, CDR2 YYDKDF, per germline (reference sequence). CDR3 length: 15 amino acids.

The V gene is TRBV24-1, the J gene TRBJ2-5, with 9 nucleotides matching TRBD2. V dropped 7 bases and J dropped 3; count of bases not matched to a gene: 8. The CDR3 runs to 15 residues. The germline V gene has CDR1 KGHDR and CDR2 SFDVKD. This chain's CDR3 is CATSSLLAGKETQYF. Written as DNA, the CDR3 is TGTGCCACCAGCAGCCTACTAGCGGGCAAAGAGACCCAGTACTTC.

This rearrangement joins TRBV30 to TRBJ1-4; a possible D gene is TRBD1 (5 bases). Germline V gives CDR1 GTSNPN, CDR2 SVGIG (reference sequence). The CDR3 contains 15 residues. The ends were cut back, 0 bases at V and 3 bases at J, with 11 bases in the middle. The CDR3 DNA reads TGTGCCTGGAGTGTAGGGGTCAGGTCTAATGAAAAACTGTTTTTT. It translates to CAWSVGVRSNEKLFF.

The DNA of the CDR3 is TGTGCCAGCGGGACTCAAGCCTACAATGAGCAGTTCTTC. Amino acid sequence: CASGTQAYNEQFF. The chain is built from TRBV12-3 or TRBV12-4 and TRBJ2-1, with D perhaps matching TRBD2 (6 bases). The CDR3 runs 13 residues. The ends were cut back, 8 bases at V and 2 bases at J, with 10 bases in the middle.

This sequence joins TRBV10-3 and TRBJ1-3; D gene unclear. CDR3 length: 14 amino acids. Looked up from germline, CDR1 is ENHRY and CDR2 is SYGVKD. V dropped 3 bases and J dropped 4 bases, with 10 bases sitting between them. For the CDR3, the DNA is TGTGCCATCAGTGATTACTCCCTCGGAAACACCATATATTTT. This translates into CAISDYSLGNTIYF.

The chain is built from TRBV5-1 and TRBJ1-1; D is unclear. Trimming cost V 1 base and J 0 bases, with 7 bases left between them. Germline V gives CDR1 SGHRS, CDR2 YFSETQ. The CDR3 sequence is 14 residues long. The chain's CDR3 is CASSLQILNTEAFF. In nucleotides, the CDR3 is TGCGCCAGCAGCTTGCAGATTTTGAACACTGAAGCTTTCTTT.

J is TRBJ1-2 and V is TRBV5-4, with a weak D call TRBD1 (5 bases). The CDR3 is 13 amino acids. Germline-derived CDR1 and CDR2 are SGHNT and YYREEE (reference sequence). Trimming shortened V by 4 bases and J by 1 base, and 8 bases separated the two germline ends. The CDR3 nucleotides read TGTGCCAGCAGCCAAGACAGTAACTATGGCTACACCTTC. This gives the protein CASSQDSNYGYTF.

The rearrangement links TRBV6-5 to TRBJ1-4; TRBD1 might be the D (5 bases). CDR3 size: 14 residues. V was cut by 5 bases and J by 3 bases, with 10 bases left in between. Germline V lookup: CDR1 MNHEY, CDR2 SVGAGI. The CDR3 DNA sequence: TGTGCCAGCAGTCCCCCGGGGGCTAATGAAAAACTGTTTTTT. Protein sequence: CASSPPGANEKLFF.

The chain recombines TRBV10-2 with TRBJ1-3; D remains ambiguous. With 2 bases removed from V and 4 bases from J, the gap between germline ends came to 9 bases. The CDR3 is made up of 14 amino acids. Germline V gene data show CDR1 as WSHSY and CDR2 as SAAADI. CDR3 DNA sequence: TGCGCCAGCAGTGAGGCAGGCCTGGGAAACACCATATATTTT. Its protein product is CASSEAGLGNTIYF.

The CDR3 protein is CASSFGQGAVEQYF. DNA of the CDR3: TGCGCCAGCAGCTTTGGTCAGGGGGCTGTCGAGCAGTACTTC. The chain joins TRBV5-1 to TRBJ2-7, with 8 bases that match TRBD1. The CDR3 is 14 residues long. Germline CDR1 is SGHRS and CDR2 is YFSETQ. V shed 2 bases, J shed 6 bases, and the junction held 7 bases outside the gene matches.

The chain is built from TRBV5-1 and TRBJ1-3; tentatively, D is TRBD1 (6 bases). CDR3 length equals 15 residues. V lost 0 bases and J lost 2, with 9 bases in between. Germline V gene sequence: CDR1 SGHRS, CDR2 YFSETQ. CDR3 DNA: TGCGCCAGCAGCTTGGCCTCAGGGGCTGGAAACACCATATATTTT. This sequence encodes CASSLASGAGNTIYF.

The CDR3: CASSLDWGQSTNEKLFF. CDR3 DNA sequence: TGTGCCAGCAGCTTAGATTGGGGCCAGTCAACTAATGAAAAACTGTTTTTT. The chain recombines TRBV11-2 with TRBJ1-4; possible D gene TRBD1, 5 bases. This CDR3 region has 17 residues. From germline, CDR1 is SGHAT and CDR2 FQNNGV. Trimming took off 0 bases at V and 0 bases at J, with 11 bases between the two ends.

The J gene is TRBJ1-2, the V gene TRBV9; 7 bases fit TRBD1. Germline-derived CDR1 and CDR2 are SGDLS and YYNGEE. This CDR3 spans 15 amino acids. V dropped 0 bases and J dropped 5; count of bases not matched to a gene: 7. Written as DNA, the CDR3 is TGTGCCAGCAGCGTAGATGGGACAGCGCGGTATGGCTACACCTTC. It specifies CASSVDGTARYGYTF.

V is TRBV9 and J is TRBJ1-1; 7 nucleotides match TRBD1. V lost 0 bases and J lost 1; bases outside the gene matches: 6. The CDR3 extends over 16 amino acids. Germline assignment: CDR1 SGDLS and CDR2 YYNGEE. The CDR3: CASSVVGAGGNTEAFF. DNA for the CDR3: TGTGCCAGCAGCGTAGTGGGGGCAGGGGGGAACACTGAAGCTTTCTTT. The variable domain in full, completed from reference TRBV9 and TRBJ1-1, reads DSGVTQTPKHLITATGQRVTLRCSPRSGDLSVYWYQQSLDQGLQFLIQYYNGEERAKGNILERFSAQQFPDLHSELNLSSLELGDSALYFCASSVVGAGGNTEAFFGQGTRLTVV.

This chain connects TRBV5-1 to TRBJ1-1, with a possible D match to TRBD1 (5 bases). The germline CDR1 and CDR2 sequences are SGHRS and YFSETQ. The germline V and J ends were trimmed by 6 bases and 0 bases, with 9 bases remaining between them. The CDR3 length is 13 residues. CDR3 in DNA: TGCGCCAGCACCAGGACACTGAACACTGAAGCTTTCTTT. Residues: CASTRTLNTEAFF.

The CDR3 sequence is CASSSQGADTQYF. The CDR3 DNA reads TGTGCCAGCAGCTCCCAGGGGGCTGATACGCAGTATTTT. The V and J genes are TRBV5-4 and TRBJ2-3; 8 bases align to TRBD1. The germline CDR1 and CDR2 sequences are SGHNT and YYREEE (reference sequence). V lost 3 bases to trimming and J lost 6 bases; unmatched junction nucleotides: 3. The CDR3 contains 13 residues.

This clone was recorded a few times. V gene TRBV18 combines with J gene TRBJ2-7; tentative D call: TRBD2 (6 bases). In germline, CDR1 is KGHSH, CDR2 LQKENI. V lost 1 base and J lost 3, with 16 bases in between. CDR3 length equals 16 residues. The CDR3 region is CASSPHPGVVGYEQYV. CDR3 sequence (DNA): TGTGCCAGCTCACCACATCCGGGAGTGGTAGGCTACGAGCAGTACGTC.

As regards this clone: Other DNA sequences in the same sample also yield this CDR3. CDR3 sequence reads: CASSESSGGAYNEQFF. The CDR3 region has the DNA TGTGCCAGCAGTGAATCTAGCGGGGGGGCTTACAATGAGCAGTTCTTC. The V gene is TRBV2, the J gene TRBJ2-1; 12 nucleotides agree with TRBD2. With V trimmed by 2 bases and J by 4 bases, 3 bases remained unmatched. Germline CDR1 is SNHLY and CDR2 is FYNNEI. The CDR3 contains 16 residues.

The chain recombines TRBV24-1 with TRBJ2-3; D not certain. Germline V gene lookup returns CDR1 KGHDR and CDR2 SFDVKD. This CDR3 contains 15 residues. Trimming cost V 3 bases and J 3 bases, with 12 bases left between them. As DNA, the CDR3 is TGTGCCACCAGTGATCCGGTTTCTCGGACAGATACGCAGTATTTT. It specifies CATSDPVSRTDTQYF.